The rows below give T cell receptor beta chains drawn from one sample of a study of shared clonotypes between healthy human individuals. Sequencing used immunoSEQ multiplex PCR; TCRdb keeps in-frame clones, though not all of them. The data show about 1 million clones, around 75% seen once. The sequenced sample consisted of memory CD4+ T cells sorted from blood. The receptors shown here come from a man aged 18 to 30 in good health. Both conserved end residues are part of each CDR3. Fields, in order: D gene, clone size, V gene, J gene, CDR3 DNA, CDR3 protein. The D gene is left open where the match is weak. Some rows have no size entry. The others give once, few or many, or a class for an expanded clone.

D gene: TRBD1; clone size: few; V gene: TRBV5-1; J gene: TRBJ1-6; CDR3 DNA: TGCGCCAGCAGCTTGGCCGGGACAGTAAATTCACCCCTCCACTTT; CDR3 protein: CASSLAGTVNSPLHF
D gene: .; clone size: .; V gene: TRBV29-1; J gene: TRBJ2-2; CDR3 DNA: TGCAGCGTTGGGTTCAAGGCGGCCGGGGAGCTGTTTTTT; CDR3 protein: CSVGFKAAGELFF
D gene: TRBD1; clone size: .; V gene: TRBV5-1; J gene: TRBJ2-1; CDR3 DNA: TGCGCCAGCAGCGTAGTACAGGGGGCGCGAAATGAGCAGTTCTTC; CDR3 protein: CASSVVQGARNEQFF
D gene: .; clone size: .; V gene: TRBV5-1; J gene: TRBJ1-5; CDR3 DNA: TGCGCCAGCAGCTTGGGACCTATGGGTCAGCCCCAGCATTTT; CDR3 protein: CASSLGPMGQPQHF
D gene: TRBD1; clone size: .; V gene: TRBV5-6; J gene: TRBJ1-2; CDR3 DNA: TGTGCCAGCAGCGGAGGGGACAGACCTAACTATGGCTACACCTTC; CDR3 protein: CASSGGDRPNYGYTF
D gene: .; clone size: few; V gene: TRBV6-5; J gene: TRBJ1-6; CDR3 DNA: TGTGCCAGCAGTTACAAGCGGGGCGGGAATTCACCCCTCCACTTT; CDR3 protein: CASSYKRGGNSPLHF
D gene: .; clone size: .; V gene: TRBV19; J gene: TRBJ2-7; CDR3 DNA: TGTGCCAGTAGTATCCAGTCTAGCAACCCTACCTACGAGCAGTACTTC; CDR3 protein: CASSIQSSNPTYEQYF
D gene: TRBD2; clone size: once; V gene: TRBV10-3; J gene: TRBJ2-1; CDR3 DNA: TGTGCCATCAGCGGACGGACTAGCGTCGAGGATGAGCAGTTCTTC; CDR3 protein: CAISGRTSVEDEQFF
D gene: .; clone size: once; V gene: TRBV7-9; J gene: TRBJ2-1; CDR3 DNA: TGTGCCAGCAGCTCTATCGGGGCAAGCTCCTACAATGAGCAGTTCTTC; CDR3 protein: CASSSIGASSYNEQFF
D gene: .; clone size: .; V gene: TRBV5-8; J gene: TRBJ1-5; CDR3 DNA: TGTGCCAGCAGCTTAAAGGGACAGCCCCAGCATTTT; CDR3 protein: CASSLKGQPQHF
D gene: .; clone size: .; V gene: TRBV5-4; J gene: TRBJ2-3; CDR3 DNA: TGTGCCAGCAGCTTAGACAGTTCGAGCACAGATACGCAGTATTTT; CDR3 protein: CASSLDSSSTDTQYF
D gene: .; clone size: .; V gene: TRBV5-4; J gene: TRBJ1-1; CDR3 DNA: TGTGCCAGCAGCCTGGATTCTGATGGGACTGAAGCTTTCTTT; CDR3 protein: CASSLDSDGTEAFF
D gene: TRBD2; clone size: .; V gene: TRBV5-6; J gene: TRBJ2-7; CDR3 DNA: TGTGCCAGCACTAAGACTAGCGGAGAAGACTACGAGCAGTACTTC; CDR3 protein: CASTKTSGEDYEQYF
D gene: .; clone size: .; V gene: TRBV5-5; J gene: TRBJ2-4; CDR3 DNA: TGTGCCAGCAGCTTGGCAGGGGGGATTGCCAAAAACATTCAGTACTTC; CDR3 protein: CASSLAGGIAKNIQYF
D gene: TRBD2; clone size: many; V gene: TRBV5-4; J gene: TRBJ2-3; CDR3 DNA: TGTGCCAGCAGCCCGCCCGGGACTAACCCCACAGATACGCAGTATTTT; CDR3 protein: CASSPPGTNPTDTQYF